The clone carrying this T cell receptor (beta chain) was detected only a few times. Its antigen is not identified. The entry originates in a study of shared clonotypes between healthy human individuals. General study findings and limits: Clonotype sharing among donors was expected to depend on sequencing depth. The study generally estimated greater richness for naive than memory subsets. Clonotypes that were shared across four donors made up roughly 5% of naive CD4 clonotypes.

The CDR3 length is 16 residues. Germline values: CDR1 SEHNR, CDR2 FQNEAQ (reference sequence). The ends were cut back, 5 bases at V and 1 base at J, with 15 bases in the middle. Sorted-subset replicate PCRs used around 220 ng DNA, around 27,000 T cell genomes. Some clones are missing from TCRdb's copy, which holds only in-frame ones; the method was immunoSEQ multiplex PCR. Of under 1,100,000 clones in the sample, 70% to 80% were seen once. The sequence derives from a man younger than 35 in good health. Some clones in this sample may be carry-over from other donors' samples. The material sequenced was memory CD4+ T cells from PBMCs. Subset: CD45RA-negative fraction. The genes are TRBV7-9 and TRBJ2-1, with a weak D call TRBD1 (5 bases). Here the CDR3 DNA reads TGTGCCAGCAGCCCGGACAAGGCCGGGTCCTACAATGAGCAGTTCTTC. It translates to CASSPDKAGSYNEQFF. Supplemented by reference TRBV7-9 and TRBJ2-1, the full variable domain reads DTGVSQNPRHKITKRGQNVTFRCDPISEHNRLYWYRQTLGQGPEFLTYFQNEAQLEKSRLLSDRFSAERPKGSFSTLEIQRTEQGDSAMYLCASSPDKAGSYNEQFFGPGTRLTVL.